A single T cell receptor (beta chain) is shown here with its context. Its antigen is as yet unknown. The sample is drawn from a study of T-cell memory formation after mild COVID-19. General study findings and limits: Pre-infection memory showed some responding clones, and this suggested that cross-reactive memory joined. Clones that contracted from day 15 to 85 were balanced CD4/CD8, while later expanders leaned CD4+. Contracting CD8+ clones were enriched in EMRA, CD4+ mainly in CM and EM.

CDR3 length: 16 residues. Germline V gives CDR1 DFQATT, CDR2 SNEGSKA (reference sequence). Trimming removed 5 bases at V and 0 bases at J, with 17 bases between. A single record per CDR3 protein comes from TCRdb applying MiXCR to the 5' RACE reads. The repertoire holds about 350,000 distinct CDR3 sequences, 20% to 25% seen once, with 21% in the top ten. The sequencing sample was made of PBMCs or a T cell subset sorted from them (not recorded which). The receptor was isolated from a man aged 18 to 30 who had mild COVID-19 (a few samples of this study predate the infection). Cell type and time point are not known. This chain uses TRBV20-1 with TRBJ1-5, with TRBD1 as a possible D gene (6 bases). The CDR3 sequence: CSAGAQGFPSNQPQHF. The CDR3 nucleotides are TGCAGTGCTGGGGCACAGGGATTTCCTAGCAATCAGCCCCAGCATTTT.